This section outlines one T cell receptor (beta chain) sequence together with its context. Its antigen is unknown. This specimen comes from a study of T cells after yellow fever vaccination. Overall study findings and caveats: Abundant bulk-derived clonotypes could contaminate FACS-sorted repertoires. Detected again after the booster were most primary-vaccination clones, at 95% to 98% CD4 and nearly 90% CD8.

This CDR3 contains 14 residues. Germline V gene data show CDR1 as SEHNR and CDR2 as FQNEAQ (reference sequence). V lost 2 bases and J lost 6, with 12 bases in between. The study made its TCR cDNA through 5'RACE template switching. That step introduced a universal primer site along with UMIs. TCRdb reprocessed the 5' RACE reads with MiXCR, giving one entry per CDR3 protein. The sample holds 450,000 to 550,000 distinct CDR3 sequences; 19% are singletons and the top ten take more than 13%. The V gene is TRBV7-9, the J gene TRBJ2-3; no firm D call. Specimen: PBMCs, collected 15 days after the yellow fever booster vaccination. This sequence originates from a man under 40 who received the YFV17D yellow fever vaccine. The CDR3 is CASSLSSTRDTQYF. CDR3 DNA: TGTGCCAGCAGCTTATCCTCCACCCGGGATACGCAGTATTTT.